This T cell receptor (beta chain) was sequenced for a study of cytomegalovirus exposure and HLA in healthy donors. Points from the study as a whole: Confirmation in vitro established that three CMV-associated chains were specific for CMV antigens. Later analysis identified a missense DCLRE1C variant that was linked to TCR beta V- and J-gene trimming. Accurate HLA-A and HLA-B prediction from TCR beta sequences was reported for most subjects.

Germline trimming cut 1 base from V and 4 bases from J; bases unmatched to any gene: 13. Germline CDR1 and CDR2: SEHNR and FQNEAQ (reference sequence). The length of the CDR3 is 19 residues. Vbeta (60) and Jbeta (13) primers were used in the PCR. Generated by immunoSEQ multiplex PCR, the TCRdb table keeps only in-frame clones and is missing some. Counted here are 90,000 to 150,000 clones, around 79% occurring once; the ten biggest clones make up 3% to 4%. A word on this clone: Its antigen is currently unknown.

This rearrangement joins TRBV7-9 to TRBJ2-1; 10 nucleotides align to TRBD2. The sequenced sample was PBMCs. This receptor was taken from a woman aged 30 to 39 in good health and CMV-seropositive. Written as DNA, the CDR3 is TGTGCCAGCAGCTTAGAAACCTCCGAAGCGGGGGGGCAGTACAATGAGCAGTTCTTC. Its translation: CASSLETSEAGGQYNEQFF.